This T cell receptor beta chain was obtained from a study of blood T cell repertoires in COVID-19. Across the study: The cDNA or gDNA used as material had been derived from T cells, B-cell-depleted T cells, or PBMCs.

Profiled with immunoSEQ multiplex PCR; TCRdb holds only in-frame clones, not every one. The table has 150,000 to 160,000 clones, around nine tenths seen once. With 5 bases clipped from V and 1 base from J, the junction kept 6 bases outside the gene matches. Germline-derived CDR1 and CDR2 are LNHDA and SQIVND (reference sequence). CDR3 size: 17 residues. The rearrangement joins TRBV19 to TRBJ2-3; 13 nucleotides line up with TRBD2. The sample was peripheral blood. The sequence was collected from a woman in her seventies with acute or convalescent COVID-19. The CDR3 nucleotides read TGTGCCAGTAGTGTGGGACTAGCGGGGTTTGGCACAGATACGCAGTATTTT. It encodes CASSVGLAGFGTDTQYF.